This T cell receptor beta chain appears in the sequencing data of a study of Graves' ophthalmopathy and Graves' hyperthyroidism. The ends lost 6 bases at V and 12 bases at J; junction bases unmatched: 8. Looked up from germline, CDR1 is MNHNS and CDR2 is SASEGT. The CDR3 contains 13 residues. General study findings and limits: Blood was where most expanded thyroid clonotypes above 0.001 frequency also turned up. Ophthalmopathy progression was predicted by the model at less than 71% sensitivity and about 74% specificity.

This clonotype occurred many times. Its antigen remains unidentified. The authors amplified TCR beta CDR3 regions from RNA transcripts. An opening RT-PCR round employed HTBI primers and preceded a second-round multiplex PCR. A single record per CDR3 protein comes from TCRdb applying MiXCR to the multiplex PCR reads. The sample has 300,000 to 500,000 distinct CDR3 sequences; about 16% are singletons. Sequenced sample: peripheral blood. The rearrangement links TRBV6-1 to TRBJ1-6; 7 bases line up with TRBD1. The sequence came from a woman between 18 and 29 years old with stable Graves' hyperthyroidism. This CDR3 reads CASSRQGIGPLHF. In DNA, the CDR3 is TGTGCCAGCAGCAGACAGGGCATCGGACCCCTCCACTTT.